This TCR beta chain was documented in a study of regulatory T cells in long-lasting Graves disease (dated by TCRdb to about 2021). At the level of the whole study: Patients with newly diagnosed Graves' disease had been on antithyroid drugs for under 3 months. TCR sequencing covered around 13 persistent and around 20 newly diagnosed Graves' disease patients, around 33 samples in total. The study was conducted in China and was registered as a clinical trial. Persistent Graves' disease patients were compared with newly diagnosed Graves' disease patients by peripheral blood TCR sequencing and RNA sequencing.

A word on this clonotype: The target of this receptor is not known. The input lacks base qualities; no much larger clone sits a single base away.

The library came from multiplex PCR. Sequencing was performed on an Illumina HiSeq 4000. iRepertoire HTBI primers and Arm-PCR amplification of CDR3 regions were used to construct TCR beta libraries. Gel purification was performed on PCR products prior to sequencing. Per the source publication's procedure: Gene usage analysis of CDR3 amino acid clonotypes relied on the 55 to 80 TRBV and 14 TRBJ segments identified across samples. COPE and FqMerger were used to merge filtered high-quality paired reads into contigs. BLAST was used to align contigs to IMGT TRBV, TRBD and TRBJ reference genes, and CDR3 was defined according to IMGT. Any clonotype with a frequency above 0.1% was classified as a highly expanded clone. Repertoire diversity was measured by Shannon entropy, and V-J evenness by the Gini coefficient. Clonotypes shared by more than one individual were considered public. TCRdb trimmed the raw reads at Q25, called clones with MiXCR and kept productive beta chains. Rows are unified per CDR3 protein, each entry keeping the most common DNA and genes. In this record, the V and J calls reflect TCRdb's handling and not the investigators' own analysis. Within this sample are over 350,000 distinct CDR3 sequences, with roughly 15% of them counted one time only. Approximately 7.8% of the sample is held by the ten biggest clonotypes.

General study outcomes and caveats: Only the TCR beta chain was sequenced and analyzed. As a limitation, the authors acknowledged that the small sample size may reduce accuracy. Persistent Graves' disease patients showed lower TCR Shannon entropy and fewer highly expanded clones than newly diagnosed patients, suggesting clonal expansion. Persistent disease showed preferential use of TRBV28, TRBJ1-2 and TRBJ2-5, whereas newly diagnosed disease favored TRBV20-1 and TRBJ2-1. Because the primary lesion, thyroid tissue, could not be accessed, the study looked at peripheral blood alone. Patients with persistent disease shared more public clonotypes (about 2,500) than newly diagnosed patients did (966).

From V the trimming removes 3 bases and from J it removes 3 bases, while the gene matches leave 6 bases of the junction unaccounted for. CDR1 and CDR2 were assigned from the germline V gene (reference sequence) as DFQATT and SNEGSKA. The CDR3 measures 15 amino acids from cysteine to phenylalanine. Of all the DNA, just the CDR3 is kept, 45 bases in frame from base 1. Reading the label with the study, this specimen's time point is: newly diagnosed GD, antithyroid drugs for less than 3 months. For both TCR sequencing and RNA sequencing, RNA was extracted from PBMCs in TRIzol. The diagnosis of Graves' disease followed American Thyroid Association guidelines. Recruitment of patients was carried out at an endocrinology department in Xi'an, China. Each patient gave around 9.2 milliliters of peripheral blood, collected in an EDTA anticoagulant tube. Ficoll Paque Plus density gradient separation was used to isolate PBMCs, and no further T cell sorting was done. An Agilent 2100 Bioanalyzer and agarose gel were used to assess RNA quality, and a NanoDrop 2000 was used to measure RNA concentration.

The same sample was also studied in work on T cells in Graves' hyperthyroidism and ophthalmopathy. Per that second paper: A patient counted as having stable Graves' hyperthyroidism if no progression to ophthalmopathy occurred over 18 months of follow-up. The hyperthyroidism patients were between 18 and 65 years old and newly diagnosed, with a disease duration of less than 2 months. Exclusion was applied to patients with uncontrolled infections, other autoimmune diseases, pregnancy or lactation. Diagnoses were established on the basis of clinical symptoms, serum thyroxine and TRAb, thyroid ultrasound, and orbital computed tomography. For the first round of RT-PCR on the TCR CDR3, the HTBI primer set was used together with the Qiagen OneStep RT-PCR kit. Most expanded thyroid clonotypes (frequency above 0.001) were also found in blood, which suggests that blood repertoires may mirror thyroid immune responses. Ophthalmopathy was separated from stable hyperthyroidism by a 13 V-J signature model, with over 85% sensitivity and about 81% specificity obtained in cross-validation and 80%/75% obtained in testing. During validation, the model predicted progression to ophthalmopathy a median of approximately 6.5 months ahead of onset, with around 71% sensitivity and around 73% specificity. TCR V-J signatures able to tell the groups apart were searched for in a discovery cohort of 90 to 100 patients, of whom more than 40 had Graves' ophthalmopathy and roughly 58 had stable Graves' hyperthyroidism. Whether ophthalmopathy could be predicted prospectively was tested in an independent validation cohort made up of 18 to 20 hyperthyroidism patients plus 17 patients who later progressed to ophthalmopathy. The 95 to 100 discovery patients were randomly divided into training and test sets at a 7:3 ratio. In addition, the study compared T-cell repertoires in thyroid tissue and in blood from six Graves' hyperthyroidism patients. After sampling, hyperthyroidism patients received methimazole starting at 30 mg daily, and ophthalmopathy patients received high-dose intravenous methylprednisolone. Libraries were constructed in a second round of multiplex PCR, after which size selection and purification were performed. Sequencing of the libraries was done on an Illumina HiSeq2000 using paired-end 100 bp reads. SOAPnuke was used to process the raw data, removing reads that contained adapters or uncalled bases, had a mean Phred below 15, or lacked an exact match to the constant primer or identifier. High-quality paired reads were merged using COPE v1.2.5, and each unique nucleotide sequence was defined as a clonotype. MiTCR v1.1 was used to align clonotypes to the IMGT TRBV, TRBD and TRBJ reference segments. Analysis was restricted to V-J combinations with a frequency above 0.0001, which covered about 99% of repertoires. The TCS score was defined as F50 (clonal expansion) divided by E x V (chaos), with BLOSUM62-based TCRdist calculated between CDR3 peptides within each V-J. Welch's t-statistics and random forest reduced 450 to 600 V-J features to 10 to 15, which were used in a naive Bayes classifier (R e1071). Sample size was not statistically predetermined, and blinding of investigators to group allocation was not performed. The paper describes TCR Vbeta CDR3 sequencing of around 140 peripheral blood samples, made up of approximately 40 ophthalmopathy patients, roughly 72 hyperthyroidism patients and roughly 17 progressor patients.

The specimen comprised peripheral blood mononuclear cells (PBMCs), sampled at new diagnosis, from a patient treated with antithyroid drugs. Rearrangement joined TRBV20-1 to TRBJ2-3, with TRBD2 identical over 10 junction bases. This receptor was obtained from a woman aged 40 to 49 with Graves disease. Donor details come from another sample of the same person, matched by shared clones. The DNA is as follows: TGCAGTGCTAGCCAAGCGGGAGGGCCAACAGATACGCAGTATTTT. The resulting protein is CSASQAGGPTDTQYF.